This T cell receptor (beta chain) was profiled in a study of regulatory T cells in long-lasting Graves disease. Whole-study results and caveats: Favored usage of TRBV28, TRBJ1-2 and TRBJ2-5 was recorded in persistent disease. New patients shared roughly 960 public clonotypes, and persistent patients shared more, with 2,741. Persistent Graves' disease cases displayed lower TCR diversity than newly diagnosed ones.

The CDR3 length is 14 residues, termini included. Per the germline V gene, CDR1 is MDHEN and CDR2 is SYDVKM. Libraries of TCR beta came from iRepertoire HTBI primers plus Arm-PCR of CDR3 regions. TCRdb ran MiXCR on the multiplex PCR reads and lists one entry per CDR3 protein. Of 350,000 to 500,000 distinct CDR3 sequences listed, roughly 17% are singletons. Indicated time point: newly diagnosed GD, antithyroid drugs for less than 3 months. Construction of the TCR library relied on RNA isolated from PBMCs. The sample holds many counts of this clonotype. Its antigen is still unknown. The DNA is left out, because the CDR3 cannot be placed on it with certainty; the CDR3 is given as TCRdb lists it. These sequences were also reported in another study, on T cells in Graves' hyperthyroidism and ophthalmopathy. This second study says: Most thyroid clonotypes expanded above 0.001 were also detected in blood.

This TCR came from a young woman with Graves disease. The chain combines TRBV28 with TRBJ1-1. Sequenced here: peripheral blood mononuclear cells (PBMCs), sampled at new diagnosis, from a patient treated with antithyroid drugs. The CDR3 loop is CASILAEGNTEAFF.